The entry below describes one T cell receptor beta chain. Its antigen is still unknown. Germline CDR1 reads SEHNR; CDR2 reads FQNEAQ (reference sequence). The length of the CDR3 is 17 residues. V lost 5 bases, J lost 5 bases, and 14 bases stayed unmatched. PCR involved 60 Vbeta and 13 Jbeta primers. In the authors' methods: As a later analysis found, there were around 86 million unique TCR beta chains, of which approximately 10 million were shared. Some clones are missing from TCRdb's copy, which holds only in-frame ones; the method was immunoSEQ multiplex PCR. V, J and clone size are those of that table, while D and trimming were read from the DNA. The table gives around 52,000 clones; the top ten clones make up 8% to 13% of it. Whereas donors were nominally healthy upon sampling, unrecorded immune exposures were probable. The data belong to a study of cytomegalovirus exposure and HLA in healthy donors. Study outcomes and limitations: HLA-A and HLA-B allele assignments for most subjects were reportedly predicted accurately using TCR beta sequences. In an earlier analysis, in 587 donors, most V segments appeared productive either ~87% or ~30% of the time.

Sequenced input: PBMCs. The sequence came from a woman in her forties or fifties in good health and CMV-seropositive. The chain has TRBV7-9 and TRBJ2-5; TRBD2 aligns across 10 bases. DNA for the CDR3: TGTGCCAGCAGCATTAAACCAGCGGGAGGGCCCTTTGAGACCCAGTACTTC. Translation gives CASSIKPAGGPFETQYF.